This T cell receptor (beta chain) was captured in a study of T cell changes during pregnancy in multiple sclerosis. Profiling relied on immunoSEQ multiplex PCR, and the TCRdb table lists in-frame clones only, not all of them. Among approximately 52,000 clones listed, approximately 88% were seen once. This CDR3 has 16 residues. V was clipped by 4 bases and J by 6 bases, with 19 bases between them. Per germline, CDR1 MDHEN and CDR2 SYDVKM. The sequencing used CD4+ T cells from peripheral blood mononuclear cells, collected in the second trimester of pregnancy. The rearrangement uses TRBV28 and TRBJ2-1; D is ambiguous. This sequence originates from a female donor with multiple sclerosis, enrolled in a pregnancy study. The CDR3 DNA reads as TGTGCCAGCAGTTCCCCCGTTCCGCCCACTTCCAATGAGCAGTTCTTC. Amino acid sequence: CASSSPVPPTSNEQFF.